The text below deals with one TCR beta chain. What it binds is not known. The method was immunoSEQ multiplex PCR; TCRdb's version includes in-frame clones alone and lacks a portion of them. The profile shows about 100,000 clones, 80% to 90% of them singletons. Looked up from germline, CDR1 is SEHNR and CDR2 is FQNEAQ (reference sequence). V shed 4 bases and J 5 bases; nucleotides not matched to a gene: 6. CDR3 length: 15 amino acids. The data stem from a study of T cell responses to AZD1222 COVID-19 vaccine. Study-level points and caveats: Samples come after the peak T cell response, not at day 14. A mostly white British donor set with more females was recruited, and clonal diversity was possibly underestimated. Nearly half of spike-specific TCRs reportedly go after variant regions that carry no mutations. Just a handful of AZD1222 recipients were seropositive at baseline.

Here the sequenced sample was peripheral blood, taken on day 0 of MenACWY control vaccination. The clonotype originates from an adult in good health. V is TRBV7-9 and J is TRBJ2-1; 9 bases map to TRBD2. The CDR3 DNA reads TGTGCCAGCAGCTCTAGCGGGATAAGCGACAATGAGCAGTTCTTC. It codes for CASSSSGISDNEQFF.